This entry is about one T cell receptor (beta chain). What antigen it recognizes has not been identified. Base qualities were left out, and no much larger clone turns up one base away. The data were obtained in a study of cytomegalovirus exposure and HLA in healthy donors listed by TCRdb under 2017. The study in broad terms: According to a later analysis, one platform produced both the roughly 120 validation repertoires and the 666 repertoires of the first cohort. The aim of the study was to test whether cataloging public T cell receptors could identify signatures of past pathogen exposure. A separate validation cohort of roughly 130 different subjects was used in addition to the roughly 670-subject first cohort. The study combined high-throughput TCR immunosequencing, statistical association of individual TCRs with disease status, and machine learning to predict cytomegalovirus infection status.

In the germline V gene (reference sequence), CDR1 corresponds to PRHDT and CDR2 to FYEKMQ. V was cut back by 4 bases and J by 2 bases, leaving a gap of 24 bases between them. The CDR3, from cysteine to phenylalanine, totals 18 residues. Solely the CDR3 DNA is kept, with 54 bases framed from the first base. The library came from the immunoSEQ multiplex PCR assay. The paper's processing steps were these. A statistical classification framework was built for diagnosing cytomegalovirus status from the catalog of TCR beta chain sequences. The table comes from immuneACCESS by way of TCRdb, which keeps in-frame sequences with V and J called. Part of the clones is missing from these tables; in studies checked, under half for an unresolved V gene and the rest for unknown reasons. From that table come the V and J calls and clone size; the DNA was used to work out D and trimming. The sample yields about 400,000 clones; more than 80% were counted once. The top ten clones comprise 0.8% to 0.85% of the sample.

The donors belonged to the validation cohort of 120 subjects, which was separate from the roughly 700-subject first cohort. The study at large found these results: A few of the identified cytomegalovirus-associated TCR beta chains were confirmed in vitro to be specific for cytomegalovirus antigens. The validation cohort had no HLA typing available for a later analysis, so co-occurrence within that cohort was assessed over all 110 or so repertoires. Across donors, most TCR sequences were observed very rarely, whereas some public TCRs were present in many individuals. The authors suggested that the approach could potentially be generalized to other disease states and immunological phenotypes. In a later analysis, TCRs clustered in the first cohort were found to also tend to co-occur in the approximately 120 validation repertoires, with about 94% of cluster scores above 0. The classifier was reported to diagnose cytomegalovirus status with high specificity and sensitivity in both the original and validation cohorts. The study gave a list of 150 to 200 TCR beta chains associated with cytomegalovirus.

This receptor was taken from a woman aged 18-29 years in good health and CMV-seronegative. The sample consisted of PBMCs. The receptor chain draws on TRBV13 and TRBJ2-7; perhaps TRBD1 is the D gene, with 6 bases matching. The CDR3 loop reads CASSSSSLWDNKTYEQYF. The sequenced DNA: TGTGCCAGCAGCTCATCTTCTTTATGGGACAACAAGACCTACGAGCAGTACTTC.